The present T cell receptor beta chain was sequenced within a study of cytomegalovirus exposure and HLA in healthy donors. Study-wide results and caveats: Later work found most CMV-associated TCR beta chains apparently HLA-restricted.

Both 60 Vbeta primers and 13 Jbeta primers went into the PCR. Generated by immunoSEQ multiplex PCR, the TCRdb table keeps only in-frame clones and is missing some. The sample includes about 190,000 clones, 60% to 80% of them seen just once. Deletions cut 0 bases from V and 8 bases from J, with 13 bases between. Germline CDR1 and CDR2: ENHRY and SYGVKD. CDR3 size: 14 residues. A note on this clone: What it recognizes is unknown.

The receptor was isolated from a woman in her late teens or twenties in good health and CMV-seronegative. Sequencing was performed on PBMCs. J is TRBJ1-2 and V is TRBV10-3; the D gene is possibly TRBD1 (5 bases). Written as DNA, the CDR3 is TGTGCCATCAGTGAGTCGGGGGGGGAGAGAGGCTACACCTTC. This gives the protein CAISESGGERGYTF.